The 6 T cell receptor beta chains below come from one sample, sequenced in a study of T cell repertoires in cytomegalovirus infection. From the reads, TCRdb called clonotypes with MiXCR, one entry per CDR3 protein. The sample consists of about 180,000 distinct CDR3 sequences, 17% of them appearing once. The sample consisted of CD8+ T cells from PBMCs. These receptors were collected from a human donor in good health (CMV status not recorded). Some clones in this sample may be carry-over from other donors' samples.

V usage is TRBV6-5 and J usage is TRBJ2-1; unclear D gene. V lost 5 bases and J lost 0, with 8 bases in between. The CDR3 runs to 14 residues. In germline, CDR1 is MNHEY, CDR2 SVGAGI. The CDR3: CASSQRSSYNEQFF. CDR3 in DNA: TGTGCCAGCAGTCAACGGAGCTCCTACAATGAGCAGTTCTTC.

This clonotype appeared a few times. The V call is TRBV7-6, the J call TRBJ2-1; D is tentatively TRBD1 or TRBD2 (6 bases each). Germline CDR1 is SGHVS and CDR2 is FNYEAQ. The V gene lost 5 bases and the J gene lost 9 bases, with 17 bases spanning the gap. The CDR3 spans 14 residues. The CDR3 DNA reads TGTGCCAGCAGCCCAGGAGGGGGGCTGAGTGAGCAGTTCTTC. Translated, it gives CASSPGGGLSEQFF.

The chain carries TRBV5-4 and TRBJ2-2; 7 positions match TRBD1. J was trimmed by 0 bases and V by 2 bases; bases with no gene match: 1. The CDR3 has 15 residues. CDR1 SGHNT and CDR2 YYREEE come from the germline V gene (reference sequence). The CDR3 DNA follows: TGTGCCAGCAGCTTTGGGACAGCGAACACCGGGGAGCTGTTTTTT. The encoded protein is CASSFGTANTGELFF.

Relative to its sample, this clonotype is medium-sized. The chain carries TRBV7-2 and TRBJ2-1; D is unresolved. The CDR3 sequence is 11 residues long. With 6 bases removed from V and 12 bases from J, the gap between germline ends came to 12 bases. Germline V gene lookup returns CDR1 SGHTA and CDR2 FQGNSA. CDR3 sequence reads: CASSYTDGQFF. CDR3 bases: TGTGCCAGCAGTTATACCGACGGGCAGTTCTTC.

The chain uses TRBV7-2 and TRBJ1-1; TRBD1 agrees at 8 bases. The V and J ends lost 4 bases and 6 bases, in that order; junction bases with no gene match: 16. The CDR3 extends over 17 amino acids. Germline CDR1 SGHTA, CDR2 FQGNSA. The CDR3 here is CASSSPVLRQGRAEAFF. In nucleotides, the CDR3 is TGTGCCAGCAGCTCACCCGTTTTGCGACAGGGGAGGGCTGAAGCTTTCTTT.

This chain uses TRBV7-9 with TRBJ1-1; 7 nucleotides align to TRBD1. CDR1 SEHNR and CDR2 FQNEAQ come from the germline V gene (reference sequence). V lost 8 bases and J lost 0; bases outside the gene matches: 6. The CDR3 is made up of 14 amino acids. CDR3 residues: CASGRDSMNTEAFF. The CDR3 DNA reads TGTGCCAGCGGCCGGGACAGCATGAACACTGAAGCTTTCTTT.